A selection of T cell receptor beta chains follows, all from one sample in a study of T cell responses to AZD1222 COVID-19 vaccine. Clones were sequenced by immunoSEQ multiplex PCR, and TCRdb holds only the in-frame ones, with some missing. The sample records some 100,000 clones, approximately 90% being singletons. The sequencing used peripheral blood, collected on day 0 of AZD1222 vaccination. Receptors were obtained from an adult in good health. Each CDR3 is given with its conserved first and last residue. The D gene is left open where the match is weak. Rows may omit the clone size; those that give it use once, few, many or a size class.

V gene	clone size	D gene	J gene	CDR3 protein	CDR3 DNA
TRBV5-1	.	.	TRBJ1-1	CASSSANTEAFF	TGCGCCAGCAGCTCGGCTAACACTGAAGCTTTCTTT
TRBV19	.	TRBD1	TRBJ1-3	CATTQGAIGNTIYF	TGTGCCACCACACAGGGGGCAATTGGAAACACCATATATTTT
TRBV10-3	.	.	TRBJ1-2	CAINNKGANYGYTF	TGTGCCATCAATAATAAGGGGGCTAACTATGGCTACACCTTC
TRBV7-9	.	TRBD2	TRBJ2-2	CASRNLAGTGELFF	TGTGCCAGCAGAAATTTAGCGGGGACCGGGGAGCTGTTTTTT
TRBV5-5	.	.	TRBJ1-1	CASSFRGMNTEAFF	TGTGCCAGCAGCTTTAGGGGGATGAACACTGAAGCTTTCTTT
TRBV18	.	.	TRBJ2-7	CASSPPDKGGRDEQYF	TGTGCCAGCTCACCACCGGACAAGGGGGGGAGGGACGAGCAGTACTTC
TRBV30	.	TRBD2	TRBJ2-3	CAWKRGGGTYTDTQYF	TGTGCCTGGAAACGAGGCGGGGGGACCTACACAGATACGCAGTATTTT
TRBV7-2	.	.	TRBJ1-5	CASSLRRSGNQPQHF	TGTGCCAGCAGCTTAAGGAGGTCTGGCAATCAGCCCCAGCATTTT
TRBV27	.	TRBD1	TRBJ2-1	CASSLRDRLYNEQFF	TGTGCCAGCAGTCTCCGGGACAGGCTCTACAATGAGCAGTTCTTC
TRBV20-1	once	.	TRBJ1-6	CSASRPQAGGSYNSPLHF	TGCAGTGCTAGTCGACCACAAGCGGGGGGCTCCTATAATTCACCCCTCCACTTT
TRBV11-3	few	TRBD1	TRBJ2-7	CASSLDLGTGYQEQYF	TGTGCCAGCAGCTTAGATTTGGGGACAGGGTATCAGGAGCAGTACTTC
TRBV5-1	.	.	TRBJ2-7	CASSSGLLEGEQYF	TGCGCCAGCAGCTCAGGACTACTAGAGGGCGAGCAGTACTTC
TRBV19	.	TRBD1	TRBJ2-2	CASSIIEDPDRGWYTGELFF	TGTGCCAGTAGTATCATTGAGGACCCGGACAGGGGGTGGTACACCGGGGAGCTGTTTTTT
TRBV30	.	TRBD1	TRBJ1-2	CAWRIAGGIYGYTF	TGTGCCTGGAGGATCGCAGGGGGAATCTATGGCTACACCTTC
TRBV6-2/TRBV6-3	.	.	TRBJ2-1	CASSFSGVVEKFF	TGTGCCAGCAGTTTCTCAGGGGTAGTAGAAAAGTTCTTC
TRBV7-2	.	.	TRBJ1-2	CASSLEAEPNYGYTF	TGTGCCAGCAGCTTAGAGGCAGAACCTAACTATGGCTACACCTTC
TRBV28	.	.	TRBJ1-1	CASRQNTEAFF	TGTGCCAGCAGGCAGAACACTGAAGCTTTCTTT
TRBV2	.	.	TRBJ2-1	CASSAVDEQFF	TGTGCCAGCAGTGCGGTGGATGAGCAGTTCTTC
TRBV6-5	.	.	TRBJ2-7	CASTQSGRNSYEQYF	TGTGCCAGCACCCAAAGTGGCCGGAACTCCTACGAGCAGTACTTC
TRBV4-3	.	.	TRBJ1-2	CASSQETDRRGGYTF	TGCGCCAGCAGCCAAGAAACGGACCGAAGAGGTGGCTACACCTTC
TRBV5-1	.	.	TRBJ2-3	CASSPTRRDTQYF	TGCGCCAGCAGCCCCACGCGGCGAGATACGCAGTATTTT
TRBV30	.	.	TRBJ2-3	CAWGRTRTDTQYF	TGTGCCTGGGGGAGGACTCGCACAGATACGCAGTATTTT